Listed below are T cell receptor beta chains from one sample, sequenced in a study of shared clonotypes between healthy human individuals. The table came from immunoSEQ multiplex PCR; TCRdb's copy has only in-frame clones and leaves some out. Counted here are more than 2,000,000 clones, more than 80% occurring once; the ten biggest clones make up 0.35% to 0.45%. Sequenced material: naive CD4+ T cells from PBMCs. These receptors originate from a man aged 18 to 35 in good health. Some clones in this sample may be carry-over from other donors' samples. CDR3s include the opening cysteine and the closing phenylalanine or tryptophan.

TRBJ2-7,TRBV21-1,CASSAGQGGNYEQYF
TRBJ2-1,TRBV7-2,CASSRDRGNNEQFF
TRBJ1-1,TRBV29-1,CSARNVATYTEAFF
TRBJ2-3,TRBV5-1,CASSLGGTTPDTQYF
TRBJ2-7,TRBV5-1,CASSLVGLTYEQYF
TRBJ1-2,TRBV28,CASSFGQGYGYTF
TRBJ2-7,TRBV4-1,CASSHYPPSGSGPSYEQYF
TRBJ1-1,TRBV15,CATRLRNTEAFF
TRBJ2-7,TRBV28,CASSSRELRDILPNEQYF
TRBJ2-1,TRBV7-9,CASSPKTANEQFF
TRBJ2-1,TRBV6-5,CASRRSRDYNNEQFF
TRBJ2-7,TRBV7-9,CASSLRERYYEQYF
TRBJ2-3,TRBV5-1,CASSWSGDTQYF
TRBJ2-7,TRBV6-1,CASRNQARAYEQYF
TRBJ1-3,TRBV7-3,CASSPQDRGRGNTIYF
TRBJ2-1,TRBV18,CASSPGLTEEQFF
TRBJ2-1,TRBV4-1,CASSQRLAGESSYNEQFF
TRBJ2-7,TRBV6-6,CASSYGAYSSYEQYF
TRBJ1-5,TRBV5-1,CASSLTGDGEPQHF
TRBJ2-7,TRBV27,CASSSQGTRNEQYF
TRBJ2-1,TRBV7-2,CASSLVRAGVTYNEQFF
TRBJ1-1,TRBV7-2,CASSSDVNRGEAFF
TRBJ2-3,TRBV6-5,CASSYSEDTDSDTQYF
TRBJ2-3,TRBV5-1,CASSYERGPTSTDTQYF
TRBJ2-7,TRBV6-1,CAIVAGGSPYEQYF
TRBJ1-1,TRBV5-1,CASSGRQGGTEAFF
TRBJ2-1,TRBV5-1,CASSLVLRREEGNEQFF
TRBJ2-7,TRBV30,CAWGRGGGRPYEQYF